Following are 21 T cell receptor beta chains from one sample sequenced in a study of blood T cell repertoires in COVID-19. Sequenced by immunoSEQ multiplex PCR; TCRdb stores in-frame clones only, minus some. The sample has 300,000 or so clones, around nine tenths seen once. The sequenced sample consisted of PBMCs or T cells enriched from blood (not recorded which). These receptors were obtained from a woman in her 30s who had recovered from COVID-19.

J is TRBJ2-1 and V is TRBV10-3; 14 bases map to TRBD2. CDR3 size: 19 residues. The trim removed 5 bases at V and 6 bases at J, leaving 15 bases unmatched. CDR1 ENHRY and CDR2 SYGVKD come from the germline V gene. The CDR3 DNA reads TGTGCCATCAGTCTAGGACTAGCGGGAGGCCGACGTACAGTCAATGAGCAGTTCTTC. Amino acids: CAISLGLAGGRRTVNEQFF.

V gene TRBV15 combines with J gene TRBJ1-3; 10 bases match TRBD1. Germline-derived CDR1 and CDR2 are LNHNV and YYDKDF (reference sequence). The CDR3 length is 22 residues. V shed 2 bases and J 0 bases; nucleotides not matched to a gene: 19. The CDR3 protein is CATSRPGGLRPGQGSSGNTIYF. DNA of the CDR3: TGTGCCACCAGCAGACCGGGGGGCCTACGACCGGGACAGGGGAGCTCTGGAAACACCATATATTTT.

This clone was seen a single time. The chain carries TRBV24-1 and TRBJ2-3; D ambiguous. Germline V gene lookup returns CDR1 KGHDR and CDR2 SFDVKD. The CDR3 has 16 amino acids. V lost 4 bases and J lost 0, with 13 bases in between. This CDR3 is CATSDARYSSTDTQYF. CDR3 bases: TGTGCCACCAGTGACGCTCGTTACAGTAGCACAGATACGCAGTATTTT.

The chain links TRBV27 to TRBJ1-6; TRBD1 agrees at 7 bases. The CDR3 has 14 residues. Germline lookup yields CDR1 MNHEY and CDR2 SMNVEV (reference sequence). With 4 bases clipped from V and 5 bases from J, the junction kept 2 bases outside the gene matches. The CDR3 nucleotides are TGTGCCAGCAGTTGGACAGGCGATAATTCACCCCTCCACTTT. Protein: CASSWTGDNSPLHF.

The chain combines TRBV19 with TRBJ2-1; 9 nucleotides match TRBD2. This CDR3 region has 13 residues. The V gene end was trimmed by 6 bases and the J gene end by 8 bases; junction bases not matched to a gene: 5. Germline V lookup: CDR1 LNHDA, CDR2 SQIVND (reference sequence). Written as DNA, the CDR3 is TGTGCCAGTAGATTAGCGGGAGCCTATGAGCAGTTCTTC. This codes for CASRLAGAYEQFF.

The chain joins TRBV6-5 to TRBJ1-1; 7 nucleotides agree with TRBD1. J was trimmed by 2 bases and V by 6 bases; bases with no gene match: 9. Germline CDR1 and CDR2: MNHEY and SVGAGI. This CDR3 is built from 15 residues. The CDR3 protein is CASSSGGPLNTEAFF. In nucleotides, the CDR3 is TGTGCCAGCAGCTCAGGGGGTCCACTTAACACTGAAGCTTTCTTT.

The chain is built from TRBV6-5 and TRBJ1-1, with D possibly matching TRBD1 (6 bases). Germline assignment: CDR1 MNHEY and CDR2 SVGAGI. The CDR3 runs to 15 residues. V was cut by 5 bases and J by 1 base, with 14 bases left in between. In DNA form, the CDR3 reads TGTGCCAGCAGTCGGTTTTTACAGGGGAACACTGAAGCTTTCTTT. Amino acid sequence: CASSRFLQGNTEAFF.

The chain uses TRBV5-4 and TRBJ1-2; the match to TRBD1 covers 7 bases. CDR3 length equals 14 residues. V lost 2 bases and J lost 2; bases outside the gene matches: 3. The germline gives CDR1 SGHNT, CDR2 YYREEE (reference sequence). CDR3 in amino acids: CASSFDRDNYGYTF. CDR3 in DNA: TGTGCCAGCAGCTTTGACAGGGACAACTATGGCTACACCTTC.

This chain joins TRBV10-3 and TRBJ2-1, with D perhaps matching TRBD2 (5 bases). The length of the CDR3 is 14 residues. Germline V gene sequence: CDR1 ENHRY, CDR2 SYGVKD. V gave up 0 bases and J gave up 5 bases, with 8 bases separating them. CDR3 residues: CAISESIGNNEQFF. The CDR3, as DNA: TGTGCCATCAGTGAGTCGATCGGGAACAATGAGCAGTTCTTC.

The chain is built from TRBV27 and TRBJ1-2, with D perhaps TRBD1 (5 bases). The germline CDR1 and CDR2 sequences are MNHEY and SMNVEV (reference sequence). The CDR3 is 15 residues long. V was trimmed by 5 bases and J by 6 bases, leaving 19 bases between them. Here the CDR3 reads CASSPLWTPGHGYTF. The CDR3 DNA sequence: TGTGCCAGCAGTCCCCTATGGACACCCGGCCATGGCTACACCTTC.

This clone was detected only once. The chain joins TRBV29-1 to TRBJ2-1, with D tentatively TRBD2 (7 bases). Looked up from germline, CDR1 is SQVTM and CDR2 is ANQGSEA. The CDR3 extends over 12 amino acids. Trimming removed 7 bases from V and 9 bases from J, with 16 bases in between. CDR3: CSAAGGRFEQFF. DNA of the CDR3: TGCAGCGCCGCCGGGGGGCGATTTGAGCAGTTCTTC.

The V and J genes are TRBV28 and TRBJ2-5; possibly TRBD1 for D (6 bases). Germline V gene lookup returns CDR1 MDHEN and CDR2 SYDVKM. V lost 5 bases and J 2 bases, leaving 9 bases between the germline ends. The CDR3 contains 13 residues. The CDR3 bases are TGTGCCAGCAGTACAGGGATGCAAGAGACCCAGTACTTC. It codes for CASSTGMQETQYF.

The J gene is TRBJ2-3, the V gene TRBV7-2; D gene uncertain. The CDR3 extends over 14 amino acids. Deletions cut 5 bases from V and 5 bases from J, with 14 bases between. The germline CDR1 and CDR2 sequences are SGHTA and FQGNSA. CDR3 DNA sequence: TGTGCCAGCAGCCCAGATTGGTCCAAAGATACGCAGTATTTT. Protein: CASSPDWSKDTQYF.

The chain links TRBV6-4 to TRBJ2-1; a possible D gene is TRBD2 (6 bases). The V end lost 0 bases, the J end lost 15 bases, and 18 bases lay between the germline ends. The CDR3 loop spans 14 amino acids. Germline V gene lookup returns CDR1 MRHNA and CDR2 SNTAGT. CDR3 DNA sequence: TGTGCCAGCAGTGACTCAGGGCGGGGACGGGAGTTGTTCTTC. Protein sequence: CASSDSGRGRELFF.

J is TRBJ2-7 and V is TRBV4-3, with 8 bases aligning to TRBD2. Germline V lookup: CDR1 LGHNA, CDR2 YSLEER. V dropped 0 bases and J dropped 3; count of bases not matched to a gene: 7. The CDR3 contains 16 residues. This chain's CDR3 is CASSQEQTSGYYEQYF. For the CDR3, the DNA is TGCGCCAGCAGCCAAGAACAAACTAGCGGTTACTACGAGCAGTACTTC.

This chain uses TRBV29-1 with TRBJ2-7; no firm D call. This CDR3 comprises 13 residues. The V gene lost 4 bases and the J gene lost 6 bases, with 16 bases spanning the gap. Germline-derived CDR1 and CDR2 are SQVTM and ANQGSEA. The CDR3 DNA follows: TGCAGCGTTGCACTCACTGAGCTTGGCGAGCAGTACTTC. Its translation is CSVALTELGEQYF.

V is TRBV15 and J is TRBJ2-1, with D possibly matching TRBD1 (5 bases). Trimming left V 0 bases short and J 2 bases short, with 14 bases between. Germline V gives CDR1 LNHNV, CDR2 YYDKDF (reference sequence). The CDR3 loop spans 17 amino acids. CDR3 loop: CATSRDWGRFTYNEQFF. The CDR3 nucleotides are TGTGCCACCAGCAGAGATTGGGGCCGGTTCACCTACAATGAGCAGTTCTTC.

This clone was detected only once. This chain uses TRBV4-3 with TRBJ1-3; TRBD1 is a possible D gene (5 bases). Germline CDR1 LGHNA, CDR2 YSLEER. This CDR3 has 15 residues. Trimming cost V 2 bases and J 5 bases, with 13 bases left between them. CDR3 DNA sequence: TGCGCCAGCAGCCAACAGGGCAAGCCTCGAAACACCATATATTTT. Protein sequence: CASSQQGKPRNTIYF.

The chain employs TRBV5-1 and TRBJ2-3, with D possibly matching TRBD2 (6 bases). There are 16 residues in the CDR3. From germline, CDR1 is SGHRS and CDR2 YFSETQ. V gave up 4 bases and J gave up 2 bases, with 17 bases separating them. The CDR3 coding sequence is TGCGCCAGCAGCCGCCGCGGGGAAAGTCCCACAGATACGCAGTATTTT. Its translation is CASSRRGESPTDTQYF.

J is TRBJ1-1 and V is TRBV5-1; the D is unclear. CDR1 SGHRS and CDR2 YFSETQ come from the germline V gene. The V end lost 0 bases, the J end lost 4 bases, and 10 bases lay between the germline ends. CDR3 length: 14 amino acids. The CDR3, as DNA: TGCGCCAGCAGCTTGGTGTCGGGTGGCACTGAAGCTTTCTTT. This translates into CASSLVSGGTEAFF.

The rearrangement joins TRBV7-8 to TRBJ2-2; the D gene is possibly TRBD2 (6 bases). The CDR3 is 16 residues long. V was clipped by 1 base and J by 4 bases, with 13 bases between them. Germline lookup yields CDR1 SGHVS and CDR2 FQNEAQ. This chain's CDR3 is CASSLVVGGSTGELFF. CDR3 coding DNA: TGTGCCAGCAGCTTAGTGGTTGGGGGGAGCACCGGGGAGCTGTTTTTT.